This T cell receptor (beta chain) was recovered during a study of T cell responses to AZD1222 COVID-19 vaccine. Study outcomes and limitations: Of the AZD1222 recipients, only five to seven were seropositive at baseline.

With regard to this clone: Its matching antigen is unknown.

This CDR3 contains 15 residues. Trimming pared 1 base from V and 7 bases from J, leaving 17 bases between. From germline, CDR1 is LNHNV and CDR2 YYDKDF (reference sequence). The assay was immunoSEQ multiplex PCR, and TCRdb's table has in-frame clones only and misses some. This sample carries 150,000 to 200,000 clones, approximately 95% of them seen once, and the ten largest clones take around 4%. The chain carries TRBV15 and TRBJ2-7, with D possibly matching TRBD2 (7 bases). This receptor was taken from an adult in good health. The specimen was peripheral blood, collected on day 0 of AZD1222 vaccination. CDR3 sequence reads: CATSRAGGPPGEQYF. CDR3 DNA sequence: TGTGCCACCAGCAGAGCGGGGGGCCCCCCAGGGGAGCAGTACTTC.